The clone carrying this T cell receptor beta chain showed up just a few times. Its antigen is undetermined. The data originate from a study of T cell repertoires in cytomegalovirus infection. V lost 2 bases and J 8 bases, leaving 6 bases between the germline ends. This CDR3 contains 11 residues. CDR1 and CDR2 (germline): LNHDA, SQIVND (reference sequence). TCRdb re-called the reads with MiXCR, one entry per CDR3 protein. The sample carries about 900,000 distinct CDR3 sequences, roughly 31% recorded once. This clonotype was sampled from a human donor in good health (CMV status not recorded). Some clones in this sample may be carry-over from other donors' samples. The sample consisted of cultured CD8+ T cells from PBMCs, taken from culture after CMV antigen stimulation. This rearrangement joins TRBV19 to TRBJ1-1, with D tentatively TRBD1 (5 bases). As DNA, the CDR3 is TGTGCCAGTAGTATATGGGGGGAAGCTTTCTTT. Protein: CASSIWGEAFF.